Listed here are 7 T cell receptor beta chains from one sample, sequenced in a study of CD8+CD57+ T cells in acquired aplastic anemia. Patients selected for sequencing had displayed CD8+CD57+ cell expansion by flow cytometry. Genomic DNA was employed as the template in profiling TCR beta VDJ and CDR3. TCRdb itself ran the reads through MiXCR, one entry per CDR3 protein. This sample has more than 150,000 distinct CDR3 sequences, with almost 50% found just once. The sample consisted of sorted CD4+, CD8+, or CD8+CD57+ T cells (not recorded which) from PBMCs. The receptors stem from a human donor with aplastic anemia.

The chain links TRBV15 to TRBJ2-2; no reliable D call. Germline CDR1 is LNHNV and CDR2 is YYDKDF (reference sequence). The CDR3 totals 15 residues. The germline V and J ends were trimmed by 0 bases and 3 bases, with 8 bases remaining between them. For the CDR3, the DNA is TGTGCCACCAGCAGAGATTTACAGCACACCGGGGAGCTGTTTTTT. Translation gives CATSRDLQHTGELFF. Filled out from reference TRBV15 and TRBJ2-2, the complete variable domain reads DAMVIQNPRYQVTQFGKPVTLSCSQTLNHNVMYWYQQKSSQAPKLLFHYYDKDFNNEADTPDNFQSRRPNTSFCFLDIRSPGLGDTAMYLCATSRDLQHTGELFFGEGSRLTVL.

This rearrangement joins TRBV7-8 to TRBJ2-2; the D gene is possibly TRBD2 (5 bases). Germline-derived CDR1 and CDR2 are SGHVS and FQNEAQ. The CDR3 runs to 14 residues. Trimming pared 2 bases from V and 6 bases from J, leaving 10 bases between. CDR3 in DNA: TGTGCCAGCAGCTTACGAGGGAGCGCCGGGGAGCTGTTTTTT. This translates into CASSLRGSAGELFF.

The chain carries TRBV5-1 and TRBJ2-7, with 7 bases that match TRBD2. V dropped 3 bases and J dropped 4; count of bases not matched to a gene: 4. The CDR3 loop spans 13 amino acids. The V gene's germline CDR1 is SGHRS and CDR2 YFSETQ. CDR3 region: CASSSGGIYEQYF. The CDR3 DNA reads TGCGCCAGCAGCTCGGGGGGAATATACGAGCAGTACTTC. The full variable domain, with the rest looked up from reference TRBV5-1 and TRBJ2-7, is KAGVTQTPRYLIKTRGQQVTLSCSPISGHRSVSWYQQTPGQGLQFLFEYFSETQRNKGNFPGRFSGRQFSNSRSEMNVSTLELGDSALYLCASSSGGIYEQYFGPGTRLTVT.

CDR3: CASSVGLAGGQETQYF. Written as DNA, the CDR3 is TGTGCCAGCAGCGTAGGACTAGCGGGGGGCCAAGAGACCCAGTACTTC. V is TRBV9 and J is TRBJ2-5; 13 bases are a match to TRBD2. V was clipped by 0 bases and J by 1 base; unmatched bases: 0. The V gene's germline CDR1 is SGDLS and CDR2 YYNGEE. This CDR3 region has 16 residues.

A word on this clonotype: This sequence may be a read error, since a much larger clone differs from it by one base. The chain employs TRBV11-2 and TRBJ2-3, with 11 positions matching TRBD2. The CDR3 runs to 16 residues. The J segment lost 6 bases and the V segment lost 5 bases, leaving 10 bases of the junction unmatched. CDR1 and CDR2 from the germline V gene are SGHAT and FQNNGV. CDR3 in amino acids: CASSLRSSGGSDTQYF. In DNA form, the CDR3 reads TGTGCCAGCAGCCTGAGGTCTAGCGGGGGGTCTGATACGCAGTATTTT.

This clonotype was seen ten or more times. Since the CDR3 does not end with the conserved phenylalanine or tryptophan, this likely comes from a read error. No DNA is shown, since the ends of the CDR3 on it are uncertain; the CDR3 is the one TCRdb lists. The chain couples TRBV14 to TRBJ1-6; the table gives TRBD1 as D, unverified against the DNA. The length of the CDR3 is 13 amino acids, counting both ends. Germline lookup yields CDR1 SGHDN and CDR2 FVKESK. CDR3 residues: CASSGGQGRLNHL.

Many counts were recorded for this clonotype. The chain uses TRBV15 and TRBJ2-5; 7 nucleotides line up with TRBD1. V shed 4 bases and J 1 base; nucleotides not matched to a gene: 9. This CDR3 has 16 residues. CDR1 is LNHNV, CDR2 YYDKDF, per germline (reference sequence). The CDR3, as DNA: TGTGCCACCAGCAAGGGGGCCGACAGGGTCCAAGAGACCCAGTACTTC. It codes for CATSKGADRVQETQYF.